These T cell receptor beta chains were read from a single sample in a study of T-cell memory formation after mild COVID-19. TCRdb called the 5' RACE reads again in MiXCR, with one record for every CDR3 protein. The sample records about 110,000 distinct CDR3 sequences, roughly 12% being singletons. The sequenced sample consisted of PBMCs or a T cell subset sorted from them (not recorded which). These receptors were taken from an adult woman who had mild COVID-19 (a few samples of this study predate the infection). Cell type and time point are not known. Each CDR3 is given with its conserved first and last residue. D genes are given only for firm matches. Only part of the rows carry a size: once, few, many, or a class if the clone is expanded.

V gene	clone size	D gene	J gene	CDR3 protein	CDR3 DNA
TRBV9	many	-	TRBJ2-7	CASSAPPGEQYF	TGTGCCAGCAGCGCCCCCCCCGGGGAGCAGTACTTC
TRBV5-1	-	-	TRBJ1-1	CASSAPGQNTEAFF	TGCGCCAGCAGCGCCCCGGGACAGAACACTGAAGCTTTCTTT
TRBV21-1	-	-	TRBJ2-1	CASSKAVGLAGEGSYNEQFF	TGTGCCAGCAGCAAAGCCGTGGGGTTAGCGGGAGAAGGCTCCTACAATGAGCAGTTCTTC
TRBV10-3	once	-	TRBJ1-4	CAISDSINEKLFF	TGTGCCATCAGTGATTCGATTAATGAAAAACTGTTTTTT
TRBV20-1	-	TRBD1	TRBJ2-3	CSARSRDRGRTDTQYF	TGCAGTGCTAGGTCGCGGGACAGGGGTCGCACAGATACGCAGTATTTT
TRBV4-1	-	TRBD2	TRBJ2-1	CASSQVGGGAENEQFF	TGCGCCAGCAGCCAAGTAGGCGGGGGGGCCGAAAATGAGCAGTTCTTC
TRBV30	-	-	TRBJ2-6	CAWNSGDSGANVLTF	TGTGCCTGGAACTCAGGGGATTCTGGGGCCAACGTCCTGACTTTC
TRBV30	many	-	TRBJ2-7	CAWSVSSEGSWEQYF	TGTGCCTGGAGTGTAAGTTCGGAAGGGTCGTGGGAGCAGTACTTC
TRBV29-1	few	-	TRBJ2-5	CSVDVEEQETQYF	TGCAGCGTTGATGTGGAGGAACAAGAGACCCAGTACTTC
TRBV7-9	-	-	TRBJ1-3	CASSLAPGLDEGWRRNTIYF	TGTGCCAGCAGCTTAGCTCCGGGACTTGACGAAGGGTGGAGAAGAAACACCATATATTTT
TRBV6-5	few	-	TRBJ2-3	CATKDRNGDTQYF	TGTGCCACCAAAGACAGGAATGGGGATACGCAGTATTTT
TRBV12-3/TRBV12-4	many	TRBD1	TRBJ2-2	CASSTGTGGTGELFF	TGTGCCAGCAGTACCGGGACAGGGGGAACCGGGGAGCTGTTTTTT
TRBV15	-	-	TRBJ2-4	CATSRVEENIQYF	TGTGCCACCAGCAGAGTGGAAGAAAACATTCAGTACTTC
TRBV15	-	-	TRBJ2-2	CATSTPYTGELFF	TGTGCCACCAGCACTCCCTACACCGGGGAGCTGTTTTTT
TRBV7-9	-	-	TRBJ2-1	CANGGNEQFF	TGTGCCAACGGGGGCAATGAGCAGTTCTTC
TRBV6-2/TRBV6-3	-	TRBD2	TRBJ2-1	CASSDPLAGELYNEQFF	TGTGCCAGCAGTGATCCACTAGCGGGAGAACTCTACAATGAGCAGTTCTTC
TRBV12-3/TRBV12-4	-	-	TRBJ1-1	CASRWDTENTEAFF	TGTGCCAGCAGATGGGACACGGAGAACACTGAAGCTTTCTTT
TRBV4-3	many	-	TRBJ2-7	CASSQDLNGGLNYEQYF	TGCGCCAGCAGCCAAGATCTTAACGGCGGGCTGAACTACGAGCAGTACTTC
TRBV20-1	-	-	TRBJ2-7	CSVPARGVREQYF	TGCAGTGTTCCCGCCAGGGGGGTTAGGGAGCAGTACTTC